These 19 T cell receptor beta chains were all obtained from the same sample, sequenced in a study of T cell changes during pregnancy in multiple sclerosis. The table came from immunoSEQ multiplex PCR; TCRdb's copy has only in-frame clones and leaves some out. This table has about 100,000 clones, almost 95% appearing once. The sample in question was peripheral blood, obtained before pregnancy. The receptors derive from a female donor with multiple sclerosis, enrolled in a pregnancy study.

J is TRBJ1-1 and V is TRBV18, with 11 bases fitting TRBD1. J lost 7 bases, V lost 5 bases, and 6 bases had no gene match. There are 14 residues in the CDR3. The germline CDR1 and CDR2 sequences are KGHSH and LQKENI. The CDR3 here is CASSSGTGGDEAFF. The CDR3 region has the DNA TGTGCCAGCTCATCCGGGACAGGGGGAGATGAAGCTTTCTTT.

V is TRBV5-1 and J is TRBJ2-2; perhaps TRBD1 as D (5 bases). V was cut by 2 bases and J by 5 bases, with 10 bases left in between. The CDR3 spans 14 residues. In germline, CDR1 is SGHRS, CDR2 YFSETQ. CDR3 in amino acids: CASSLQGATGELFF. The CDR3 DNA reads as TGCGCCAGCAGCTTACAAGGGGCTACCGGGGAGCTGTTTTTT.

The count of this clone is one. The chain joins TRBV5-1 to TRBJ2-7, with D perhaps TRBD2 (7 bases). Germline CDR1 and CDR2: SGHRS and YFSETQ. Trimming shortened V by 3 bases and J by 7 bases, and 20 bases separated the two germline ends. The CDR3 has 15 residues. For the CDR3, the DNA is TGCGCCAGCAGCTCCCGGGCTAGCGGAGGGGGTGAGCAGTACTTC. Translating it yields CASSSRASGGGEQYF.

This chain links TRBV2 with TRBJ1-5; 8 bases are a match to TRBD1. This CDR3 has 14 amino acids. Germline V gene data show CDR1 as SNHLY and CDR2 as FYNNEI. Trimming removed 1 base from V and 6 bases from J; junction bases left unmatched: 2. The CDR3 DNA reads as TGTGCCAGCAGTGAAGGACAGGGGAGTCAGCCCCAGCATTTT. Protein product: CASSEGQGSQPQHF.

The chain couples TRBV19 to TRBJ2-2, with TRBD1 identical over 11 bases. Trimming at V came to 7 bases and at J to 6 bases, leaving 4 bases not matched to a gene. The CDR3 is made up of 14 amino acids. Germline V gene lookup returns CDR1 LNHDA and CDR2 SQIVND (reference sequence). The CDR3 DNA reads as TGTGCCAGTATCCGGGACAGGGGGTCCGGGGAGCTGTTTTTT. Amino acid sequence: CASIRDRGSGELFF.

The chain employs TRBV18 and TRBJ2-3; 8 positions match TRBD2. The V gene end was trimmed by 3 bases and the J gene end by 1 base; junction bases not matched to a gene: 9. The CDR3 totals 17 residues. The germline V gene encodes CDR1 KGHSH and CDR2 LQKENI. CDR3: CASSPLPLTSGTDTQYF. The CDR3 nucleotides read TGTGCCAGCTCACCCCTCCCCCTGACTAGCGGCACAGATACGCAGTATTTT.

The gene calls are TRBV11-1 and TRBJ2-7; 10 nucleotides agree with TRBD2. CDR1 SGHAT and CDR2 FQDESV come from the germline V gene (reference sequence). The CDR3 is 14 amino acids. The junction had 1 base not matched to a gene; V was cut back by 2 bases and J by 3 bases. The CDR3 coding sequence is TGTGCCAGCAGCTTAACTAGCGGGGTCTACGAGCAGTACTTC. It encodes CASSLTSGVYEQYF.

CDR3 in amino acids: CASSGKGLGNTEAFF. The DNA of the CDR3 is TGTGCCAGCAGCGGAAAGGGGCTTGGAAACACTGAAGCTTTCTTT. The rearrangement links TRBV9 to TRBJ1-1; TRBD1 might be the D (5 bases). This CDR3 has 15 residues. In germline, CDR1 is SGDLS, CDR2 YYNGEE. Trimming stripped 3 bases from V and 2 bases from J, with 14 bases between.

CDR3 DNA: TGCGCCAGCAGCTTGGGAGTGAGCAGGGGGGCCTTTCCCTCCATGAACACTGAAGCTTTCTTT. This codes for CASSLGVSRGAFPSMNTEAFF. The chain combines TRBV5-1 with TRBJ1-1; 7 bases map to TRBD1. From germline, CDR1 is SGHRS and CDR2 YFSETQ. There are 21 residues in the CDR3. V was pared by 0 bases and J by 0 bases, with 20 bases of the junction left unmatched.

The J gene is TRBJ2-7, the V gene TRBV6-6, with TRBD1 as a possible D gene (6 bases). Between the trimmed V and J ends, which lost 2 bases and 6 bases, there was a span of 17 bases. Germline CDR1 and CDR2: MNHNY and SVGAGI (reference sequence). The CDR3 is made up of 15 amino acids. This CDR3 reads CASSYTSNRAPEQYF. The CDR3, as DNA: TGTGCCAGCAGTTACACATCTAACAGGGCACCCGAGCAGTACTTC.

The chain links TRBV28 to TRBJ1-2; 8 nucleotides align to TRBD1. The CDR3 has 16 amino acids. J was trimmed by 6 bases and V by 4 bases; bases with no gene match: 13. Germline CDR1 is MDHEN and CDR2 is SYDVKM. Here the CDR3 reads CASSSLTGGGIDGYTF. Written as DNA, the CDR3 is TGTGCCAGCAGTTCCCTTACAGGGGGTGGAATAGATGGCTACACCTTC.

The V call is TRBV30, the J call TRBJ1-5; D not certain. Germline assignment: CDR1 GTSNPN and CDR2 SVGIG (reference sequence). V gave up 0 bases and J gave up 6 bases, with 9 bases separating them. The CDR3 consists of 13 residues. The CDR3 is CAWSVTTRQPQHF. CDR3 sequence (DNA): TGTGCCTGGAGTGTAACCACGCGTCAGCCCCAGCATTTT.

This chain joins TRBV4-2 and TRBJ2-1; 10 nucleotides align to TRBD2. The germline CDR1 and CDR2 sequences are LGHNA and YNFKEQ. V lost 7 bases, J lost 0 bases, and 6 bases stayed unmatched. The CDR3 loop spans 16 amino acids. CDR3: CASKWGLASSYNEQFF. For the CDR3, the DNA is TGTGCCAGCAAGTGGGGACTAGCGAGCTCCTACAATGAGCAGTTCTTC.

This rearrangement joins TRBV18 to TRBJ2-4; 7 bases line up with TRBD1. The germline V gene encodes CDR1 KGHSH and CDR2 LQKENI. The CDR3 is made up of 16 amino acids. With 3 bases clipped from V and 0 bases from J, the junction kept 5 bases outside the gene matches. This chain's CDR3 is CASSPWQGVAKNIQYF. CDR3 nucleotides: TGTGCCAGCTCACCGTGGCAGGGGGTAGCCAAAAACATTCAGTACTTC.

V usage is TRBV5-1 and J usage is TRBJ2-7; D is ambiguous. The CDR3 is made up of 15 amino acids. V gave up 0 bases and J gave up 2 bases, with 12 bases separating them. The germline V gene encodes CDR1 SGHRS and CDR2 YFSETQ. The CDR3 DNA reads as TGCGCCAGCAGCTTGGATCCCGCCACAGCCTACGAGCAGTACTTC. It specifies CASSLDPATAYEQYF.

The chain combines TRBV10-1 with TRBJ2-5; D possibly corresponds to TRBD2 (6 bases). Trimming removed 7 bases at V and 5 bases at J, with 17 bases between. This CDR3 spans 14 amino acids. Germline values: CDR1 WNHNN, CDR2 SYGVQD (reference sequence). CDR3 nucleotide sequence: TGCGCCAGCAAACCGTCGGGGGTGGGGGAGACCCAGTACTTC. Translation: CASKPSGVGETQYF.

The CDR3 here is CASSRDYRYEQYF. The DNA for the CDR3 is TGTGCCAGCAGCCGGGACTATCGGTACGAGCAGTACTTC. The chain uses TRBV7-2 and TRBJ2-7; 7 nucleotides align to TRBD2. CDR1 and CDR2 (germline): SGHTA, FQGNSA. This CDR3 is built from 13 residues. V lost 5 bases and J lost 4; bases outside the gene matches: 5.

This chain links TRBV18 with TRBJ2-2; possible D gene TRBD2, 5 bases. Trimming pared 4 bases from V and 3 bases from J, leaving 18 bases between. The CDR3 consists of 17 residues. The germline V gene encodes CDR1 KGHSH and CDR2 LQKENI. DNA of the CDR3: TGTGCCAGCTCACACGCCGAGAGCGGATTCTACACCGGGGAGCTGTTTTTT. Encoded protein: CASSHAESGFYTGELFF.

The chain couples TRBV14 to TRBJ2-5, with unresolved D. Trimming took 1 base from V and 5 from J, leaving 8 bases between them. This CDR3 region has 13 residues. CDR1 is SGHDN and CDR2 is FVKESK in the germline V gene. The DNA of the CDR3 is TGTGCCAGCAGCCAAGGCGTCTGGGAGACCCAGTACTTC. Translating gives CASSQGVWETQYF.